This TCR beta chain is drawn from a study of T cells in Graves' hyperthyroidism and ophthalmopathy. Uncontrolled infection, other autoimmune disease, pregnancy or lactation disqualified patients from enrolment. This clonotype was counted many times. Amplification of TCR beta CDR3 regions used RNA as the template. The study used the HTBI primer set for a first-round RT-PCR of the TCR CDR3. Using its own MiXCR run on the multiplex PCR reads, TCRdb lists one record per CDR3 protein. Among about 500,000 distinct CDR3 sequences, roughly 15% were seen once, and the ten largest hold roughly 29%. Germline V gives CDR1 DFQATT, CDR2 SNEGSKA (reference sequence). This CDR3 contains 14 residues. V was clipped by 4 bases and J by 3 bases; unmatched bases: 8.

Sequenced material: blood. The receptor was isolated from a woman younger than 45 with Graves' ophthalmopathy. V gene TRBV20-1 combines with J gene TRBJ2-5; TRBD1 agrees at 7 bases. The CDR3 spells CSANRGGIKETQYF. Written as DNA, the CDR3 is TGCAGTGCTAACAGGGGTGGGATAAAAGAGACCCAGTACTTC.